The 10 T cell receptor beta chains in this list originate from one sample, sequenced in a study of T-cell memory formation after mild COVID-19. TCRdb used MiXCR to reprocess the 5' RACE reads, holding one entry per CDR3 protein. The sample holds approximately 150,000 distinct CDR3 sequences, about 19% seen once. The sequencing input was PBMCs or a T cell subset sorted from them (not recorded which). The receptors were gathered from an adult woman who had mild COVID-19 (a few samples of this study predate the infection). Cell type and time point are not known.

The DNA of the CDR3 is TGTGCCAGCAGCTCTCTTATTGAGCAGTTCTTC. This sequence encodes CASSSLIEQFF. V gene TRBV7-2 combines with J gene TRBJ2-1; no clear D. V lost 4 bases and J 9 bases, leaving 7 bases between the germline ends. From germline, CDR1 is SGHTA and CDR2 FQGNSA. This CDR3 region has 11 residues.

This clonotype has just a few counts. V and J are TRBV29-1 and TRBJ1-3, with TRBD1 as a possible D gene (6 bases). The CDR3 is made up of 16 amino acids. V dropped 8 bases and J dropped 0 bases, with 20 bases sitting between them. Germline assignment: CDR1 SQVTM and CDR2 ANQGSEA. CDR3: CSSQGGPGSSGNTIYF. As DNA, the CDR3 is TGCAGCTCCCAAGGGGGGCCAGGGTCCTCTGGAAACACCATATATTTT.

This sequence joins TRBV27 and TRBJ1-1; D not resolved. Germline values: CDR1 MNHEY, CDR2 SMNVEV (reference sequence). The CDR3 spans 14 residues. Trimming shortened V by 7 bases and J by 3 bases, and 15 bases separated the two germline ends. The CDR3 protein is CASKDQVSYTEAFF. The CDR3 coding sequence is TGTGCCAGCAAAGACCAGGTCTCCTACACTGAAGCTTTCTTT.

The chain carries TRBV7-3 and TRBJ1-4; D is perhaps TRBD1 (6 bases). In germline, CDR1 is SGHTA, CDR2 FQGTGA. Trimming stripped 2 bases from V and 8 bases from J, with 9 bases between. This CDR3 spans 13 amino acids. This CDR3 is CASSLGGGEKLFF. CDR3 bases: TGTGCCAGCAGCTTAGGGGGCGGGGAAAAACTGTTTTTT.

This clonotype was recorded a few times. This chain joins TRBV19 and TRBJ1-2; D possibly corresponds to TRBD1 (5 bases). Trimming pared 5 bases from V and 4 bases from J, leaving 23 bases between. Germline CDR1 LNHDA, CDR2 SQIVND (reference sequence). CDR3 length: 17 amino acids. The CDR3 protein is CASSANWDLTGGYGYTF. In DNA form, the CDR3 reads TGTGCCAGTAGTGCAAACTGGGACTTAACCGGGGGCTATGGCTACACCTTC.

The genes are TRBV20-1 and TRBJ1-5; TRBD1 matches at 7 bases. This CDR3 region has 14 residues. Germline assignment: CDR1 DFQATT and CDR2 SNEGSKA (reference sequence). V lost 7 bases and J lost 1; bases outside the gene matches: 7. This chain's CDR3 is CSGTPGQSNQPQHF. DNA for the CDR3: TGCAGTGGCACACCGGGACAGAGCAATCAGCCCCAGCATTTT.

This clonotype was found a few times. The rearrangement uses TRBV7-6 and TRBJ2-3; D uncertain. Between the trimmed V and J ends, which lost 4 bases and 0 bases, there was a span of 20 bases. Germline loops: CDR1 SGHVS, CDR2 FNYEAQ. This CDR3 has 18 residues. The CDR3 DNA sequence: TGTGCCAGCAGCTCCCTGGGTTTCAAATCGACTAGCACAGATACGCAGTATTTT. It is translated as CASSSLGFKSTSTDTQYF.

This clonotype showed up just a few times. This chain joins TRBV7-9 and TRBJ2-3; D perhaps matches TRBD1 (5 bases). Trimming pared 1 base from V and 9 bases from J, leaving 5 bases between. The germline gives CDR1 SEHNR, CDR2 FQNEAQ (reference sequence). The CDR3 covers 11 residues. The CDR3 protein is CASSLDRTQYF. CDR3 sequence (DNA): TGTGCCAGCAGCTTAGACAGGACGCAGTATTTT.

This clonotype has a single count. The chain carries TRBV12-3 or TRBV12-4 and TRBJ2-2; TRBD2 might be the D (6 bases). V lost 5 bases, J lost 4 bases, and 20 bases lay in between. This CDR3 spans 17 amino acids. The CDR3 reads CASSPITVGGSTGELFF. The CDR3 bases are TGTGCCAGCAGTCCCATAACCGTCGGGGGAAGCACCGGGGAGCTGTTTTTT.

The chain couples TRBV4-2 to TRBJ2-1; a weak D match, TRBD2 (6 bases). Germline V gives CDR1 LGHNA, CDR2 YNFKEQ. CDR3 length equals 18 residues. V lost 4 bases, J lost 0 bases, and 19 bases lay in between. Here the CDR3 reads CASSLEPASASSYNEQFF. CDR3 nucleotide sequence: TGTGCCAGCAGCCTCGAACCCGCTAGCGCAAGCTCCTACAATGAGCAGTTCTTC.